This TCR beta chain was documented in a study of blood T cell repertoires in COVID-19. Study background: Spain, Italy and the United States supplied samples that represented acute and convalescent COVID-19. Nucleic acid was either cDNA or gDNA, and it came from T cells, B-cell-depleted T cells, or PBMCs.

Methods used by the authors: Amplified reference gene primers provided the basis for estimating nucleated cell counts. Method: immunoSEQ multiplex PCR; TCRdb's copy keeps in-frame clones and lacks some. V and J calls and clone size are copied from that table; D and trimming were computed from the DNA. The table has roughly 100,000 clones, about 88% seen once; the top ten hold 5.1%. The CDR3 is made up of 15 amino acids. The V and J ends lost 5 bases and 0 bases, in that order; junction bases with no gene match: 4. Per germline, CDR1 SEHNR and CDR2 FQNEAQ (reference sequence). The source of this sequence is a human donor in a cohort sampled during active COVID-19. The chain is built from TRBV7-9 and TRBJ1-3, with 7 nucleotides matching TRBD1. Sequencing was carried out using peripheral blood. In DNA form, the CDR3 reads TGTGCCAGCAGCACACAGGGGCCCTCTGGAAACACCATATATTTT. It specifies CASSTQGPSGNTIYF.